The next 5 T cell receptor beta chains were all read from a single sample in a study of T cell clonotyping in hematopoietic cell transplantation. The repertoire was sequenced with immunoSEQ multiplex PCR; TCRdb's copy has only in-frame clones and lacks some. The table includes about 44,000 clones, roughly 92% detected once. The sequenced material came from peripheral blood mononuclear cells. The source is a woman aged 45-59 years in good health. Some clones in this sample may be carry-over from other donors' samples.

Here the CDR3 DNA reads TGTGCCAGCAGCTCCCAAGAGACCCAGTACTTC. This encodes CASSSQETQYF. The chain joins TRBV11-1 to TRBJ2-5; D is undetermined. V was clipped by 4 bases and J by 1 base, with 1 base between them. CDR3 length: 11 residues. From germline, CDR1 is SGHAT and CDR2 FQDESV (reference sequence). The variable domain in full, completed from reference TRBV11-1 and TRBJ2-5, reads EAEVAQSPRYKITEKSQAVAFWCDPISGHATLYWYRQILGQGPELLVQFQDESVVDDSQLPKDRFSAERLKGVDSTLKIQPAELGDSAMYLCASSSQETQYFGPGTRLLVL.

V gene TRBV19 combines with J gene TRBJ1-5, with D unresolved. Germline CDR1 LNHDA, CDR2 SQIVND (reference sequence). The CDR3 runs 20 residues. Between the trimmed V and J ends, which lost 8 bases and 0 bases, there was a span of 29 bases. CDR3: CASGGRAELKELYSNQPQHF. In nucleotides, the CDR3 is TGTGCCAGTGGTGGGAGGGCAGAGCTAAAGGAGTTATATAGCAATCAGCCCCAGCATTTT.

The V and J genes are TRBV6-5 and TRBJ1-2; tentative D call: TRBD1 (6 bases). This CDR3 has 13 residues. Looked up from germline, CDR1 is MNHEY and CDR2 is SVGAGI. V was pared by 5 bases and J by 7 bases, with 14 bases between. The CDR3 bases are TGTGCCAGCAGTCTTGGGGGCGTGACTGGCTACACCTTC. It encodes CASSLGGVTGYTF.

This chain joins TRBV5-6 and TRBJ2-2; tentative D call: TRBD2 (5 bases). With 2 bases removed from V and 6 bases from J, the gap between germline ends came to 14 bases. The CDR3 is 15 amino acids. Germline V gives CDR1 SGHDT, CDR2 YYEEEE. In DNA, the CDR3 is TGTGCCAGCAGCTTCCGGACTTGGTATGCCGGGGAGCTGTTTTTT. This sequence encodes CASSFRTWYAGELFF.

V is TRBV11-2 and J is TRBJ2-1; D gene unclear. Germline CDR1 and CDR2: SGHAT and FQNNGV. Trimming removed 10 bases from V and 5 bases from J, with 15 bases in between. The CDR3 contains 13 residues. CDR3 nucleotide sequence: TGTGCCACCAGGCGGTCCGCTAACAATGAGCAGTTCTTC. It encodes CATRRSANNEQFF.